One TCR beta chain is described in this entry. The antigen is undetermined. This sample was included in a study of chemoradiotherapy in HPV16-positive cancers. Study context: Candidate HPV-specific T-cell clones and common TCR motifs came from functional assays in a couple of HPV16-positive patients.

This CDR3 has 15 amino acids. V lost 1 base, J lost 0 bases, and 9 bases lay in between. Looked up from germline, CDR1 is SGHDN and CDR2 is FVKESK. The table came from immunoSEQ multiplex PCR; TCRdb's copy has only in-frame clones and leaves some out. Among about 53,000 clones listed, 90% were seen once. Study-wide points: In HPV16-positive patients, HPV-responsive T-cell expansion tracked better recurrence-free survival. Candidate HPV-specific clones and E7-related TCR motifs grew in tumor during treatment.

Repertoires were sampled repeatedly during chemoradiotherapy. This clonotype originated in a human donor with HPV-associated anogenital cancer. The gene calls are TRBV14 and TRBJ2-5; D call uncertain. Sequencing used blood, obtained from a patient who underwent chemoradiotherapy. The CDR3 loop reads CASSQVRYYQETQYF. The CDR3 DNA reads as TGTGCCAGCAGCCAAGTGAGGTACTACCAAGAGACCCAGTACTTC. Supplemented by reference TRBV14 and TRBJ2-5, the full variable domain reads EAGVTQFPSHSVIEKGQTVTLRCDPISGHDNLYWYRRVMGKEIKFLLHFVKESKQDESGMPNNRFLAERTGGTYSTLKVQPAELEDSGVYFCASSQVRYYQETQYFGPGTRLLVL.